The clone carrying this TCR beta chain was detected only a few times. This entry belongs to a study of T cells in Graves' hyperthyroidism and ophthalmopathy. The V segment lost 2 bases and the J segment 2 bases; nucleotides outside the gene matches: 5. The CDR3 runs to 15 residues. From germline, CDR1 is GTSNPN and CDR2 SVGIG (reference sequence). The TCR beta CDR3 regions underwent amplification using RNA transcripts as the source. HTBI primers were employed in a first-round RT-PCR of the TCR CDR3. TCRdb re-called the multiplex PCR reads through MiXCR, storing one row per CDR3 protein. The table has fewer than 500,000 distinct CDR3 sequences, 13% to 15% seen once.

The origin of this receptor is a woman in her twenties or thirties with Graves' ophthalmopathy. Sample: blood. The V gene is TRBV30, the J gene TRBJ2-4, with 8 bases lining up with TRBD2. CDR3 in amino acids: CAWSWRGVSKNIQYF. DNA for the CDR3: TGTGCCTGGAGTTGGCGGGGGGTTTCCAAAAACATTCAGTACTTC.